This T cell receptor beta chain was obtained from a study of CD39 and CD103 CD8 tumor-infiltrating T cells. At the level of the study: An ovarian cancer patient and two HNSCC patients had repertoire comparisons shown.

The V and J ends lost 2 bases and 3 bases respectively, with 11 bases between them. The CDR3 contains 15 residues. In germline, CDR1 is MRHNA, CDR2 SNTAGT. Sequencing was performed with immunoSEQ multiplex PCR; in TCRdb, only in-frame clones are kept and a portion is missing. The data hold under 20,000 clones, with around 90% observed a single time. This chain joins TRBV6-4 and TRBJ2-1; the D is unclear. The sequence was collected from a human donor with head and neck squamous cell carcinoma. Sequenced sample: CD8+ T cells sorted from blood. Subset: total memory CD8 T cells (CD45RA-CCR7+/-) from blood or uninvolved lymph node. The CDR3, as DNA: TGTGCCAGCAGTGACCCTCTGAATGGCTACAATGAGCAGTTCTTC. It is translated as CASSDPLNGYNEQFF.